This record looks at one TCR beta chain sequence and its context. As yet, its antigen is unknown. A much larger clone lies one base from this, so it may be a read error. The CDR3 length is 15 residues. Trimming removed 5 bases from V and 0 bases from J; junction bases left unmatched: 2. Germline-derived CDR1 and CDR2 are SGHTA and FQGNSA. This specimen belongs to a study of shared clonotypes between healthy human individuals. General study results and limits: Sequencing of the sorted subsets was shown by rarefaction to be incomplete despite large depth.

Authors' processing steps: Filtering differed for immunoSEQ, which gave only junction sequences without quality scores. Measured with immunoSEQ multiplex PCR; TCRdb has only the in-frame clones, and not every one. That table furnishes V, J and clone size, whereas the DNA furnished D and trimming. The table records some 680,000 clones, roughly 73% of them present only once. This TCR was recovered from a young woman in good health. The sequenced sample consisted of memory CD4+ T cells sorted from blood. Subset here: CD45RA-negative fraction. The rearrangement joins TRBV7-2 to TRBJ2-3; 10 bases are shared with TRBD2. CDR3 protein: CASSTTSGSTDTQYF. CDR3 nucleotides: TGTGCCAGCAGCACGACTAGCGGGAGCACAGATACGCAGTATTTT.